This T cell receptor (beta chain) was captured in a study of Ad26.COV2.S vaccination and SARS-CoV-2 variants. Study-level background: Once, or twice with 56 days between doses, Ad26.COV2.S was given intramuscularly.

The sample's treatment: some 20 received Ad26.COV2.S at low or high dose, single or two shots; roughly five received placebo; per-sample allocation not given. Vaccine and placebo recipients were sampled on day 63 after the first injection. Repertoires were generated with immunoSEQ multiplex PCR, while TCRdb's copy carries only in-frame clones and drops some. Of 350,000 to 400,000 clones in the sample, 80% to 90% are singletons; the top ten hold 3.5%. V gave up 10 bases and J gave up 3 bases; unmatched junction bases: 4. CDR3 size: 12 residues. CDR1 and CDR2 (germline): MNHEY, SVGAGI. The material sequenced was peripheral blood, taken in a trial of Ad26.COV2.S vaccine versus placebo. This sequence was found in a person between 18 and 59 years old who received the Ad26.COV2.S COVID-19 vaccine or a placebo. This chain links TRBV6-5 with TRBJ1-1, with 8 bases matching TRBD1. Here the CDR3 reads CATDRGDTEAFF. CDR3 DNA sequence: TGTGCCACCGACAGGGGTGACACTGAAGCTTTCTTT.